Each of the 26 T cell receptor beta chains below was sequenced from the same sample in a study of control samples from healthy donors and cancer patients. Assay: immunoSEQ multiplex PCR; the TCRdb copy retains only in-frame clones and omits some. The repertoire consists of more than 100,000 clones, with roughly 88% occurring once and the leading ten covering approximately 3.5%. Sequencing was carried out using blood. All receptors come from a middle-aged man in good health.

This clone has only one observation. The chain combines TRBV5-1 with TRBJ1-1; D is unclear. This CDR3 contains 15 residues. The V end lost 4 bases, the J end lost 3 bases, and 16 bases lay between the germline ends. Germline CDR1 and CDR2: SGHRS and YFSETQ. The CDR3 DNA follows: TGCGCCAGCAGCCCCGATTGGGGTTCGTACACTGAAGCTTTCTTT. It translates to CASSPDWGSYTEAFF.

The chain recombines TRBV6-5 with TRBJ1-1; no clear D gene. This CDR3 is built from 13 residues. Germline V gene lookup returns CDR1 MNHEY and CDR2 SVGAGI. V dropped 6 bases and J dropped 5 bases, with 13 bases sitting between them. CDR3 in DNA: TGTGCCAGCAGCGAGAAAAGGGTTACTGAAGCTTTCTTT. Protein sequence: CASSEKRVTEAFF.

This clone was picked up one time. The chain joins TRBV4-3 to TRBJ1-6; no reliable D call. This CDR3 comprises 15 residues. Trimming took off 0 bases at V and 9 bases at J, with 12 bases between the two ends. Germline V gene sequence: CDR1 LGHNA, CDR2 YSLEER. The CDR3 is CASSQEVTNFSPLHF. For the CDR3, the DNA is TGCGCCAGCAGCCAAGAGGTCACTAATTTTTCACCCCTCCACTTT.

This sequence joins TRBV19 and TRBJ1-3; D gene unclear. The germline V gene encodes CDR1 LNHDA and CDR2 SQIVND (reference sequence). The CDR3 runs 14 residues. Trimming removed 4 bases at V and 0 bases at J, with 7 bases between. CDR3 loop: CASSTSYSGNTIYF. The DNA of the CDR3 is TGTGCCAGTAGTACGAGCTACTCTGGAAACACCATATATTTT. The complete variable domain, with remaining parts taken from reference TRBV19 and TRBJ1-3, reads DGGITQSPKYLFRKEGQNVTLSCEQNLNHDAMYWYRQDPGQGLRLIYYSQIVNDFQKGDIAEGYSVSREKKESFPLTVTSAQKNPTAFYLCASSTSYSGNTIYFGEGSWLTVV.

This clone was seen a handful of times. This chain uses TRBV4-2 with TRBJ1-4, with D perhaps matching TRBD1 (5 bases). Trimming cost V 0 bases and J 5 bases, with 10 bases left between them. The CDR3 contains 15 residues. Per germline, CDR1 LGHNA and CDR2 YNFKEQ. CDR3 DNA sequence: TGTGCCAGCAGCCAAGACAACAGGCAGAATGAAAAACTGTTTTTT. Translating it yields CASSQDNRQNEKLFF.

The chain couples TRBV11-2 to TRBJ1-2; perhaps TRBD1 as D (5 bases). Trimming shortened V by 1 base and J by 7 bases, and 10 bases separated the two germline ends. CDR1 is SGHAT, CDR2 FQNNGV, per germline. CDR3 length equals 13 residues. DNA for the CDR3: TGTGCCAGCAGCTTAGGTCAGGGCGGTGGCTACACCTTC. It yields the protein CASSLGQGGGYTF.

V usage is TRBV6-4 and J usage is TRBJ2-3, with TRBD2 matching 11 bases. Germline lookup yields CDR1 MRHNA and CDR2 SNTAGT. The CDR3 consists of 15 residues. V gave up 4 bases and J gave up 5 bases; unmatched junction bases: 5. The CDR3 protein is CASSALAGGEDTQYF. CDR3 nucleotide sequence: TGTGCCAGCAGTGCCCTAGCGGGGGGTGAAGATACGCAGTATTTT.

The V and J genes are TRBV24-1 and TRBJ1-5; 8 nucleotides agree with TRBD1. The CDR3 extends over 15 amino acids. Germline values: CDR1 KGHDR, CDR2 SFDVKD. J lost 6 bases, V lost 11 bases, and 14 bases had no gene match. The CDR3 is CAIQKTGAQGQPQHF. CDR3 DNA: TGTGCCATCCAAAAGACAGGGGCGCAAGGTCAGCCCCAGCATTTT.

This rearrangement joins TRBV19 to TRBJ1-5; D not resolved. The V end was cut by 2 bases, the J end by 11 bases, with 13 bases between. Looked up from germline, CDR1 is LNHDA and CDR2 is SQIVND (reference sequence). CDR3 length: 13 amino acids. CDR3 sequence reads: CASSITDAEAQHF. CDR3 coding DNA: TGTGCCAGTAGTATAACTGACGCCGAGGCCCAGCATTTT. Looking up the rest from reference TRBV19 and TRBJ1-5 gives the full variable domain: DGGITQSPKYLFRKEGQNVTLSCEQNLNHDAMYWYRQDPGQGLRLIYYSQIVNDFQKGDIAEGYSVSREKKESFPLTVTSAQKNPTAFYLCASSITDAEAQHFGDGTRLSIL.

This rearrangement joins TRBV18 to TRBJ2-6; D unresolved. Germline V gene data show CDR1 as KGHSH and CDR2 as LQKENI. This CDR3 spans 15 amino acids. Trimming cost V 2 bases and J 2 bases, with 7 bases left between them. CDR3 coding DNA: TGTGCCAGCTCACCAAAGGGTGCTGGGGCCAACGTCCTGACTTTC. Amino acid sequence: CASSPKGAGANVLTF.

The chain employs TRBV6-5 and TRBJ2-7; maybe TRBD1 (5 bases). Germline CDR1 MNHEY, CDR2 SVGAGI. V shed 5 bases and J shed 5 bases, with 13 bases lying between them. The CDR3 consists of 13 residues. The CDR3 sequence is CASSPRVGDEQYF. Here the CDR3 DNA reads TGTGCCAGCAGTCCCCGTGTAGGGGACGAGCAGTACTTC.

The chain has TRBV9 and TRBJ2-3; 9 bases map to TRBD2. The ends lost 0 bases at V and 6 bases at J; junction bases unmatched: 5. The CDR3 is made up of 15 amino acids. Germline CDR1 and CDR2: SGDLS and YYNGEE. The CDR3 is CASSVGRGGADTQYF. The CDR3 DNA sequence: TGTGCCAGCAGCGTAGGGCGGGGGGGCGCGGATACGCAGTATTTT.

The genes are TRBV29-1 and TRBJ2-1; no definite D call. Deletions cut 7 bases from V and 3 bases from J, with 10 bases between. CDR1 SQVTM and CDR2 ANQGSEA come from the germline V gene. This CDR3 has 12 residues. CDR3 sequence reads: CSATWGYNEQFF. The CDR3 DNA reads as TGCAGCGCTACCTGGGGCTACAATGAGCAGTTCTTC.

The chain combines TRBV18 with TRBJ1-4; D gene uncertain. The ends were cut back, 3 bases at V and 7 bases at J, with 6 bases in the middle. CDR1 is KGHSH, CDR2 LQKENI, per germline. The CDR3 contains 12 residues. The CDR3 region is CASSPSGEKLFF. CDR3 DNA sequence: TGTGCCAGCTCACCCAGCGGTGAAAAACTGTTTTTT.

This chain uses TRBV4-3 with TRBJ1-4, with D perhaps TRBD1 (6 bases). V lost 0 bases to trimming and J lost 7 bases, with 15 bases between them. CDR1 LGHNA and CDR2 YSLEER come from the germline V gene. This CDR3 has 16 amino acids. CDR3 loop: CASSQDGGGRGEKLFF. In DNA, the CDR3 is TGCGCCAGCAGCCAAGATGGAGGGGGGCGAGGTGAAAAACTGTTTTTT.

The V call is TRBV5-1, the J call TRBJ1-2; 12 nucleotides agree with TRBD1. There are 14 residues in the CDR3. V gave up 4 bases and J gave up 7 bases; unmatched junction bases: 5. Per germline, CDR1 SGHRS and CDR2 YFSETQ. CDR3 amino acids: CASSLGQGAGGYTF. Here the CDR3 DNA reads TGCGCCAGCAGCCTGGGACAGGGGGCTGGTGGCTACACCTTC.

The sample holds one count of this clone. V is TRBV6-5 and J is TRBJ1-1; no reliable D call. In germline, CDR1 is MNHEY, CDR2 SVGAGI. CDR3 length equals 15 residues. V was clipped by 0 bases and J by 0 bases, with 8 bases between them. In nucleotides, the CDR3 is TGTGCCAGCAGTTACTCTTTTTCCATGAACACTGAAGCTTTCTTT. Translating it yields CASSYSFSMNTEAFF.

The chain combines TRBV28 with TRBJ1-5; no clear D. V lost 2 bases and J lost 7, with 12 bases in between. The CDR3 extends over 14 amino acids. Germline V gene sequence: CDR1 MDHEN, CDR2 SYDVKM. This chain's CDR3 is CASSLHQEGQPQHF. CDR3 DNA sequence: TGTGCCAGCAGTTTACACCAGGAGGGACAGCCCCAGCATTTT.

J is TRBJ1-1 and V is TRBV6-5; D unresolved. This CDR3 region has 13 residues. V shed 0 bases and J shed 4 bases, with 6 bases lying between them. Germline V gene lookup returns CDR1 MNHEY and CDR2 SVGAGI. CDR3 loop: CASSYSRGTEAFF. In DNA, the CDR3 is TGTGCCAGCAGTTACTCCCGGGGCACTGAAGCTTTCTTT.

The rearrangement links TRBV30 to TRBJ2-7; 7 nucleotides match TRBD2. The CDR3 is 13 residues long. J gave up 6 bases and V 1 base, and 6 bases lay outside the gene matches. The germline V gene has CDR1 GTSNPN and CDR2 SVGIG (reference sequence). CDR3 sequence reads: CAWSDASGREQYF. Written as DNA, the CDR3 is TGTGCCTGGAGTGACGCTAGCGGCCGCGAGCAGTACTTC.

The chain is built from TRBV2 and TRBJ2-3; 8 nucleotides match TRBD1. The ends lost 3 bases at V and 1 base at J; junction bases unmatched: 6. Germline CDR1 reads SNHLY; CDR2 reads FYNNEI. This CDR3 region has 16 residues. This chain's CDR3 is CASSDLGQAGTDTQYF. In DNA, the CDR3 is TGTGCCAGCAGTGACCTGGGACAGGCAGGCACAGATACGCAGTATTTT.

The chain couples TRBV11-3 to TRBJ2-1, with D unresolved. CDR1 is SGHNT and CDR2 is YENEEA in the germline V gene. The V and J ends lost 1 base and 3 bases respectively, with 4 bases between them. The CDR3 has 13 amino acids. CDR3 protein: CASSLAFYNEQFF. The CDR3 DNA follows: TGTGCCAGCAGCTTAGCCTTCTACAATGAGCAGTTCTTC.

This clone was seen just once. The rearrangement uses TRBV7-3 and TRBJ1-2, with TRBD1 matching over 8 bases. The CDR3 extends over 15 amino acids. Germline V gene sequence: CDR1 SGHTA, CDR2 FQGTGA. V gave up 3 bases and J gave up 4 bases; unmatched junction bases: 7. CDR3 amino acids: CASSLSGGVGYGYTF. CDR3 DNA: TGTGCCAGCAGCTTGTCAGGGGGCGTAGGCTATGGCTACACCTTC.

CDR3 sequence (DNA): TGTGCCTGGAGTAGTGGGGCACCCTATAATTCACCCCTCCACTTT. Translated, it gives CAWSSGAPYNSPLHF. The chain links TRBV30 to TRBJ1-6; D perhaps matches TRBD1 (5 bases). Germline V CDR1 and CDR2: GTSNPN, SVGIG (reference sequence). The ends were cut back, 2 bases at V and 2 bases at J, with 10 bases in the middle. CDR3 length equals 15 residues.

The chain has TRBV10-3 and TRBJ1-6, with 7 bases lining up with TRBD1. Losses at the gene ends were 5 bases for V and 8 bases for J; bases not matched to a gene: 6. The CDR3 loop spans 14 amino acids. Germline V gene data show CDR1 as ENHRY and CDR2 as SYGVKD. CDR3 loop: CAISFGQDYSPLHF. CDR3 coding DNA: TGTGCCATCAGTTTTGGACAGGATTATTCACCCCTCCACTTT.

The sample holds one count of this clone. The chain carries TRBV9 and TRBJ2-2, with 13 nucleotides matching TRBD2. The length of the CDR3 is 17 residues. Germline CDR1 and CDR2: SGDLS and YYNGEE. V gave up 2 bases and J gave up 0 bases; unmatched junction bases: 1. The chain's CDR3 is CASSVTSGGPNTGELFF. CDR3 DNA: TGTGCCAGCAGCGTGACTAGCGGGGGGCCGAACACCGGGGAGCTGTTTTTT.